Listed below are T cell receptor beta chains from one sample, sequenced in a study of beta chain features in type 1 diabetes. Clones were sequenced by immunoSEQ multiplex PCR, and TCRdb holds only the in-frame ones, with some missing. This table has under 400,000 clones, around 12% appearing once. The source material was naive CD4+ T cells from blood. These receptor sequences come from a woman younger than 30 with type 1 diabetes. Both conserved end residues are part of each CDR3. Fields, in order: CDR3 protein, CDR3 DNA, V gene, J gene, clone size, D gene. D genes are given only for firm matches. Clone size is not always given. Where it is, it says once, few, many or a class for expanded clones.

cdr3_aa: CASRPTNSATNEKLFF
cdr3_nt: TGTGCCAGCAGACCGACGAACAGTGCAACTAATGAAAAACTGTTTTTT
v_call: TRBV7-9
j_call: TRBJ1-4
clone_size: few
d_call: -

cdr3_aa: CASSSDRGQNIQYF
cdr3_nt: TGTGCCAGCAGCTCCGACAGGGGGCAAAACATTCAGTACTTC
v_call: TRBV7-9
j_call: TRBJ2-4
clone_size: few
d_call: TRBD1

cdr3_aa: CSVEDRSGNTEAFF
cdr3_nt: TGCAGCGTTGAAGATCGCTCCGGGAACACTGAAGCTTTCTTT
v_call: TRBV29-1
j_call: TRBJ1-1
clone_size: few
d_call: -

cdr3_aa: CASSETGKGTEAFF
cdr3_nt: TGTGCCAGCTCAGAGACAGGGAAGGGCACTGAAGCTTTCTTT
v_call: TRBV18
j_call: TRBJ1-1
clone_size: few
d_call: TRBD1

cdr3_aa: CASSVASSGSSYEQYF
cdr3_nt: TGTGCCAGCAGCGTAGCAAGTAGCGGGTCTTCCTACGAGCAGTACTTC
v_call: TRBV9
j_call: TRBJ2-7
clone_size: few
d_call: TRBD2

cdr3_aa: CASSVGQGVGTQYF
cdr3_nt: TGTGCCAGCAGCGTGGGACAGGGCGTGGGGACCCAGTACTTC
v_call: TRBV9
j_call: TRBJ2-5
clone_size: -
d_call: TRBD1

cdr3_aa: CASSVGGGVLNTGELFF
cdr3_nt: TGTGCCAGCAGCGTAGGGGGGGGTGTCCTAAACACCGGGGAGCTGTTTTTT
v_call: TRBV9
j_call: TRBJ2-2
clone_size: -
d_call: TRBD2

cdr3_aa: CASSTRQGAGTEAFF
cdr3_nt: TGTGCCAGCAGCACCCGACAGGGGGCAGGCACTGAAGCTTTCTTT
v_call: TRBV7-2
j_call: TRBJ1-1
clone_size: -
d_call: TRBD1

cdr3_aa: CASSWGQSNYGYTF
cdr3_nt: TGTGCCAGCAGCTGGGGACAGTCTAACTATGGCTACACCTTC
v_call: TRBV5-4
j_call: TRBJ1-2
clone_size: few
d_call: TRBD1

cdr3_aa: CAISESGGNQPQHF
cdr3_nt: TGTGCCATCAGTGAGTCGGGGGGGAATCAGCCCCAGCATTTT
v_call: TRBV10-3
j_call: TRBJ1-5
clone_size: -
d_call: -

cdr3_aa: CASSVTGDLYEEQYF
cdr3_nt: TGCGCCAGCAGCGTGACAGGGGATTTGTACGAGGAGCAGTACTTC
v_call: TRBV5-1
j_call: TRBJ2-7
clone_size: -
d_call: TRBD1

cdr3_aa: CASSRTQGAYEQYF
cdr3_nt: TGCGCCAGCAGCCGCACACAGGGTGCCTACGAGCAGTACTTC
v_call: TRBV4-3
j_call: TRBJ2-7
clone_size: -
d_call: -

cdr3_aa: CAWLRLAGVPNEQFF
cdr3_nt: TGTGCCTGGCTACGACTAGCGGGAGTCCCCAATGAGCAGTTCTTC
v_call: TRBV30
j_call: TRBJ2-1
clone_size: few
d_call: TRBD2

cdr3_aa: CASSYGLAGGETQYF
cdr3_nt: TGCGCCAGCAGCTACGGACTAGCGGGAGGGGAGACCCAGTACTTC
v_call: TRBV5-1
j_call: TRBJ2-5
clone_size: -
d_call: TRBD2

cdr3_aa: CATSRDPGAGELFF
cdr3_nt: TGTGCCACCAGCAGAGATCCCGGGGCCGGGGAGCTGTTTTTT
v_call: TRBV15
j_call: TRBJ2-2
clone_size: few
d_call: -

cdr3_aa: CSVGGLAGELGELFF
cdr3_nt: TGCAGCGTTGGAGGACTAGCGGGAGAGCTCGGGGAGCTGTTTTTT
v_call: TRBV29-1
j_call: TRBJ2-2
clone_size: few
d_call: TRBD2

cdr3_aa: CASSLARETQYF
cdr3_nt: TGTGCCAGCAGCTTGGCTCGAGAGACCCAGTACTTC
v_call: TRBV5-6
j_call: TRBJ2-5
clone_size: -
d_call: -

cdr3_aa: CASVPDRGPQYF
cdr3_nt: TGTGCCAGCGTGCCTGACCGCGGGCCGCAGTACTTC
v_call: TRBV2
j_call: TRBJ2-7
clone_size: -
d_call: -

cdr3_aa: CASSQAPSRNTEAFF
cdr3_nt: TGCGCCAGCAGCCAAGCTCCGTCGAGGAACACTGAAGCTTTCTTT
v_call: TRBV4-3
j_call: TRBJ1-1
clone_size: few
d_call: -

cdr3_aa: CATGQAYEQYF
cdr3_nt: TGTGCCACCGGACAGGCCTACGAGCAGTACTTC
v_call: TRBV2
j_call: TRBJ2-7
clone_size: -
d_call: TRBD1

cdr3_aa: CASSLGQVFYEQYF
cdr3_nt: TGTGCCAGCAGTTTGGGACAGGTATTCTACGAGCAGTACTTC
v_call: TRBV28
j_call: TRBJ2-7
clone_size: few
d_call: TRBD1

cdr3_aa: CASSSLAGWGEQYF
cdr3_nt: TGTGCCAGCAGCTCCCTGGCGGGATGGGGCGAGCAGTACTTC
v_call: TRBV11-2
j_call: TRBJ2-7
clone_size: -
d_call: -

cdr3_aa: CASSLVGAQVETQYF
cdr3_nt: TGTGCCAGCAGCTTAGTGGGGGCGCAGGTTGAGACCCAGTACTTC
v_call: TRBV7-2
j_call: TRBJ2-5
clone_size: -
d_call: -